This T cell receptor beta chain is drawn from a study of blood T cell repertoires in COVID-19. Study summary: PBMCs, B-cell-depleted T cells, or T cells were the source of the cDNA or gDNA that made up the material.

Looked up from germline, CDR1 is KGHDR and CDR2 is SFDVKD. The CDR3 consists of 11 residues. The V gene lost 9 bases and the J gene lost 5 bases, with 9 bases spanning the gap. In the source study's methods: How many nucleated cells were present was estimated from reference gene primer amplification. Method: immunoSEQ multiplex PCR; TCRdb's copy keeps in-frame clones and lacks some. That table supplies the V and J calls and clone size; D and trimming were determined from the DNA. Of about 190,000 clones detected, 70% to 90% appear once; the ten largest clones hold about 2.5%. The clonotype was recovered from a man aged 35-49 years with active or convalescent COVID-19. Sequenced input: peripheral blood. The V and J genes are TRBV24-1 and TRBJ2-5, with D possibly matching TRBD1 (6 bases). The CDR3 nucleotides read TGTGCCACCGCCAGGGGCGAGACCCAGTACTTC. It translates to CATARGETQYF.